The rows below give T cell receptor beta chains drawn from one sample of a study of blood T cell repertoires in COVID-19. The assay was immunoSEQ multiplex PCR, and TCRdb's table has in-frame clones only and misses some. The profile shows about 250,000 clones, 65% to 85% of them singletons. The sequencing input was peripheral blood. The receptors were gathered from an elderly man with acute or convalescent COVID-19. The CDR3 runs from the conserved cysteine through the conserved F or W.

V gene	J gene	CDR3 protein
TRBV3-1/TRBV3-2	TRBJ1-3	CASSHEGGWTGNTIYF
TRBV30	TRBJ2-5	CAWSLAGGFETQYF
TRBV5-4	TRBJ2-5	CASSTGTGEETQYF
TRBV5-1	TRBJ2-3	CASSMGGAGGQDTQYF
TRBV14	TRBJ2-5	CASSQVDSQETQYF
TRBV6-6	TRBJ1-4	CASGTGGVGNEKLFF
TRBV7-6	TRBJ2-2	CASSSLTSGELFF
TRBV5-5	TRBJ1-4	CASRWAATNEKLFF
TRBV19	TRBJ1-5	CASMGDYSNQPQHF
TRBV3-1/TRBV3-2	TRBJ1-4	CASSQVQGGREKLFF
TRBV7-2	TRBJ2-7	CASSLGRESEQYF
TRBV6-5	TRBJ2-7	CASRQPGTGGYEQYF
TRBV27	TRBJ2-7	CASRATSGSSYEQYF
TRBV7-3	TRBJ1-1	CASSLSGTLNTEAFF
TRBV7-3	TRBJ2-2	CASSVSSGGASGELFF
TRBV2	TRBJ2-1	CASSGQGAGYEQFF
TRBV2	TRBJ2-3	CASSEWRGRATDTQYF
TRBV5-8	TRBJ2-5	CASSVITGVETQYF
TRBV28	TRBJ1-6	CASSLTQGNSPLHF
TRBV28	TRBJ2-1	CASSLSPPGQGYNEQFF
TRBV28	TRBJ2-7	CASTPGTGEREQYF
TRBV5-4	TRBJ2-1	CASSLGQNAYNEQFF
TRBV28	TRBJ1-1	CASSFQIYTEAFF
TRBV5-4	TRBJ1-2	CASSLGGYTVYGYTF
TRBV5-4	TRBJ2-5	CASSSFGGLGETQYF
TRBV23-1	TRBJ2-6	CASSRGPGQISGANVLTF
TRBV18	TRBJ2-7	CASSAGTTYEQYF
TRBV11-2	TRBJ1-5	CASSLGPGGNQPQHF
TRBV7-2	TRBJ2-5	CASSLAGTAQETQYF
TRBV27	TRBJ1-1	CASSFYRGRSAFF
TRBV9	TRBJ2-2	CASSENSGSGSGELFF